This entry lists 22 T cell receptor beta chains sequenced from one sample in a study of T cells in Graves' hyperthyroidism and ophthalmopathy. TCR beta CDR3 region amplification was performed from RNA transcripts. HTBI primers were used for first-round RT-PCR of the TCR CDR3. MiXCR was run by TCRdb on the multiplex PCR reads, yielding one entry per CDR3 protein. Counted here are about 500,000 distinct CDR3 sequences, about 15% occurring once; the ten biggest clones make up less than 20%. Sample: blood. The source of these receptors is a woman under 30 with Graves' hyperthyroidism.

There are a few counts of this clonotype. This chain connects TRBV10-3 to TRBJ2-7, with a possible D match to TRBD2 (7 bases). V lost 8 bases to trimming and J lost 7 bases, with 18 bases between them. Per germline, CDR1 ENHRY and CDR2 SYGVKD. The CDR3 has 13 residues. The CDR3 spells CAISRMGGQEQYV. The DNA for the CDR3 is TGTGCCATCTCACGGATGGGGGGGCAGGAGCAGTACGTC.

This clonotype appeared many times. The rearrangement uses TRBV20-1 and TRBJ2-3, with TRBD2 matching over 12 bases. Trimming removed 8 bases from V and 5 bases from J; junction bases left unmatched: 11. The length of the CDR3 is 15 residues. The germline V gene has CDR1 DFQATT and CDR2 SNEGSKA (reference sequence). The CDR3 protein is CSHLDPSGRGDTQYF. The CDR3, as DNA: TGCAGTCACCTAGATCCTAGCGGGAGGGGAGATACGCAGTATTTT.

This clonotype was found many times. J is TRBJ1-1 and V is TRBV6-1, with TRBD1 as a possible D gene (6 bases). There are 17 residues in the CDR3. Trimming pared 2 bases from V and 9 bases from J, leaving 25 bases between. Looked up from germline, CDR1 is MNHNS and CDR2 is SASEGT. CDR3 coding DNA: TGTGCCAGCAGTGAAATCTGGCCGGGGGCCGCCCTTAGGAAAGCTTTCTTT. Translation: CASSEIWPGAALRKAFF.

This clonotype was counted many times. The CDR3 region is CASSLASGSEQFF. Here the CDR3 DNA reads TGTGCCAGCAGCTTGGCTAGCGGTAGTGAGCAGTTCTTC. This rearrangement joins TRBV7-3 to TRBJ2-1; 7 nucleotides agree with TRBD2. The CDR3 is 13 amino acids. V lost 3 bases, J lost 9 bases, and 5 bases stayed unmatched. Germline V lookup: CDR1 SGHTA, CDR2 FQGTGA.

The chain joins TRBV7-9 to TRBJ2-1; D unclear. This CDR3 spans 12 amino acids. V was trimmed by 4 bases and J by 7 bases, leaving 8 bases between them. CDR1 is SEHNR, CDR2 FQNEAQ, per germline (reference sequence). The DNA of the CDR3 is TGTGCCAGCAGCTCACGTCTAAATGAGCAGTTCTTC. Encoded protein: CASSSRLNEQFF. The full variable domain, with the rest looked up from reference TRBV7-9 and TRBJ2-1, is DTGVSQNPRHKITKRGQNVTFRCDPISEHNRLYWYRQTLGQGPEFLTYFQNEAQLEKSRLLSDRFSAERPKGSFSTLEIQRTEQGDSAMYLCASSSRLNEQFFGPGTRLTVL.

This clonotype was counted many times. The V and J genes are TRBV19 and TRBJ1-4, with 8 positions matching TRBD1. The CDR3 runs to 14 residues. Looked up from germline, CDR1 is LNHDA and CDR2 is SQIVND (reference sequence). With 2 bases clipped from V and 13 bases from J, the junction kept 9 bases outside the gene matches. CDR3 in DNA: TGTGCCAGTAGTATAAGTGGACAGGGCTCACCACTGTTTTTT. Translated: CASSISGQGSPLFF.

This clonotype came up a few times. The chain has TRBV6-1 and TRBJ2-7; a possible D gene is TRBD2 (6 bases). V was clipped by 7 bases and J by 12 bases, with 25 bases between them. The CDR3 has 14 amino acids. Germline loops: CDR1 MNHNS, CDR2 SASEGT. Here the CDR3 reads CASKLGDSTTRGYV. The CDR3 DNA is TGTGCCAGCAAACTCGGGGACTCTACTACGAGGGGGTACGTC.

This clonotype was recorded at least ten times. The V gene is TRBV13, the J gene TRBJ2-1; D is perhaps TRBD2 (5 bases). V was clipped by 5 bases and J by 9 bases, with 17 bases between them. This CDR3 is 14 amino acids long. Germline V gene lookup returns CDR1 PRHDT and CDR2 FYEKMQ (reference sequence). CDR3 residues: CASSDGLARFEQFF. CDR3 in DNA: TGTGCCAGCAGCGACGGACTTGCAAGGTTTGAGCAGTTCTTC.

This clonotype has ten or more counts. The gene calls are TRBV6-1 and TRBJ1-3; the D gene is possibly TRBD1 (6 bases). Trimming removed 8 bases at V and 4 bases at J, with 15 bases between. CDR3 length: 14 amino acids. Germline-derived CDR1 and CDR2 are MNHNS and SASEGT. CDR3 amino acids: CASEGQLLGNTIYF. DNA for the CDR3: TGTGCCAGCGAAGGACAGCTGCTGGGAAACACCATATATTTT.

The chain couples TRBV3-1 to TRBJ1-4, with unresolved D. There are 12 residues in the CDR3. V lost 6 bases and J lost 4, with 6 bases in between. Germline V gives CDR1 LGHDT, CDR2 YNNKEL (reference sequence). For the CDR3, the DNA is TGTGCCAGCAGGCAGCTTAATGAAAAACTGTTTTTT. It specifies CASRQLNEKLFF.

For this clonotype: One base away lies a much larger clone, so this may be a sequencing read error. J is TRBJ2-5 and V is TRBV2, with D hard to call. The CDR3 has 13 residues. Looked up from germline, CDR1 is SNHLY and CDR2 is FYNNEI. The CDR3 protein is CASSLDYQETEYF. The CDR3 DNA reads TGTGCCAGCAGCTTGGATTATCAAGAGACCGAGTACTTC. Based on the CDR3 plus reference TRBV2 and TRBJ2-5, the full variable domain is EPEVTQTPSHQVTQMGQEVILRCVPISNHLYFYWYRQILGQKVEFLVSFYNNEISEKSEIFDDQFSVERPDGSNFTLKIRSTKLEDSAMYFCASSLDYQETEYFGPGTRLLVL.

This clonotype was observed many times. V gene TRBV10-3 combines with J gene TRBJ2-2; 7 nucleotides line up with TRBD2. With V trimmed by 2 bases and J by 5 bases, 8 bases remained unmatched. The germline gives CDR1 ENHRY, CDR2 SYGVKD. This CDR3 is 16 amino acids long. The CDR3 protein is CAISEMAGVGTGELFF. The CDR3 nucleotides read TGTGCCATCAGTGAGATGGCGGGAGTTGGAACCGGGGAGCTGTTTTTT.

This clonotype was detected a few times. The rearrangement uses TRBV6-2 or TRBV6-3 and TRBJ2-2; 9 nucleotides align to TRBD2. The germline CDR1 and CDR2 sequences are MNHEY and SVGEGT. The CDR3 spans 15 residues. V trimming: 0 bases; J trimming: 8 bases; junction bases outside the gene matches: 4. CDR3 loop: CASSYSLAGQGELFF. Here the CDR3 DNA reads TGTGCCAGCAGTTACTCGCTAGCGGGACAGGGGGAGCTGTTTTTT.

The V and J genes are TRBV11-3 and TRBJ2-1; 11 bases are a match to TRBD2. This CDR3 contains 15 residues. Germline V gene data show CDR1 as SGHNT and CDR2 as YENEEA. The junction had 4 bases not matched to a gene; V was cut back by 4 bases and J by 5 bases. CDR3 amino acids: CASSWSTSGNNEQFF. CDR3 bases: TGTGCCAGCAGCTGGTCGACTAGCGGGAACAATGAGCAGTTCTTC.

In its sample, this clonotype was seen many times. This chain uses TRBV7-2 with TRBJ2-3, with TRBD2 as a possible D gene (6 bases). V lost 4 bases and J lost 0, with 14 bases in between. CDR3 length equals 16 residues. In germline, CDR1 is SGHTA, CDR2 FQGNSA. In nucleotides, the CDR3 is TGTGCCAGCAGCTCCCCGGATAGCGGTAGCACAGATACGCAGTATTTT. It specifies CASSSPDSGSTDTQYF.

As DNA, the CDR3 is TGTGCCAGCAGCTTAAATCCGACAGGTCGTCGGTTGTACACTGAAGCTTTCTTT. This sequence encodes CASSLNPTGRRLYTEAFF. This chain links TRBV7-8 with TRBJ1-1; maybe TRBD1 (6 bases). In germline, CDR1 is SGHVS, CDR2 FQNEAQ. Trimming shortened V by 2 bases and J by 3 bases, and 22 bases separated the two germline ends. The CDR3 covers 18 residues.

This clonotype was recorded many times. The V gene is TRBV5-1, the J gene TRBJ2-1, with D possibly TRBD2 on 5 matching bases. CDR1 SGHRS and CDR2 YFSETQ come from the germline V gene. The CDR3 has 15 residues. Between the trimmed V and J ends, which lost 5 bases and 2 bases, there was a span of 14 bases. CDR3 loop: CASRQPGGPYNEQFF. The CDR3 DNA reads TGCGCCAGCAGACAACCCGGAGGCCCCTACAATGAGCAGTTCTTC.

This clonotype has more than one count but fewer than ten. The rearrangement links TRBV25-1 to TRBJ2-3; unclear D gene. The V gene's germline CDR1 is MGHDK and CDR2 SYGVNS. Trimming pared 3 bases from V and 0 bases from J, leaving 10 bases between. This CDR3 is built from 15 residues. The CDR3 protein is CASSERTVSTDTQYF. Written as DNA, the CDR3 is TGTGCCAGCAGTGAGCGGACCGTTAGCACAGATACGCAGTATTTT.

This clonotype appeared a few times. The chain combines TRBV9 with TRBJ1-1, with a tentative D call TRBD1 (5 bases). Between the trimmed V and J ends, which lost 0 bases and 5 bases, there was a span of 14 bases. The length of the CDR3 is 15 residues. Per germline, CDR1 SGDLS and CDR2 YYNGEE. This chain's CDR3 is CASSVGGLRGTEAFF. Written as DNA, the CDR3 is TGTGCCAGCAGCGTAGGGGGCTTGAGGGGTACTGAAGCTTTCTTT.

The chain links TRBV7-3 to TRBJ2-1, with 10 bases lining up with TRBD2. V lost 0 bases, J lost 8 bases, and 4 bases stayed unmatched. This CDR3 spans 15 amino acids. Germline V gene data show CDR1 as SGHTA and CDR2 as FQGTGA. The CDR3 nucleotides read TGTGCCAGCAGCTTAACCGGACTAGCGGCAGATGAGCAGTTCTTC. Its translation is CASSLTGLAADEQFF.

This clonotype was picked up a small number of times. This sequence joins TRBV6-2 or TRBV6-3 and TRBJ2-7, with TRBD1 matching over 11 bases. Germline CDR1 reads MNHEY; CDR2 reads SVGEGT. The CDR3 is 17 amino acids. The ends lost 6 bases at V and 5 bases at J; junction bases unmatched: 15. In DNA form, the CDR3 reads TGTGCCAGCAGAGGAAGCGAAGGACAGGGGGCGCGGAACGAGCAGTACTTC. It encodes CASRGSEGQGARNEQYF.

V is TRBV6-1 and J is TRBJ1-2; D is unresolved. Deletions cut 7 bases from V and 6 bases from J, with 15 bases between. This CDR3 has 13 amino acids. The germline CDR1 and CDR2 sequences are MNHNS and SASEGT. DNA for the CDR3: TGTGCCAGCACCACGCCTCCGGGGAATGGCTACACCTTC. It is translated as CASTTPPGNGYTF.